This T cell receptor beta chain was sequenced in a study of CD8+CD57+ T cells in acquired aplastic anemia. Study-level points and caveats: Patients and controls had CD8+ Simpson's diversity values that were not significantly distinct.

The CDR3 is 13 amino acids. Germline CDR1 DFQATT, CDR2 SNEGSKA (reference sequence). V gave up 0 bases and J gave up 4 bases, with 4 bases separating them. Sequenced patients had shown CD8+CD57+ cell expansion by flow cytometry. Among the patients, none had received any therapy at the time of blood sampling. As regards this clonotype: Its antigen is still unknown.

CDR3 and TCR beta VDJ profiling relied on genomic DNA as the template. TCRdb processed the reads anew with MiXCR; each CDR3 protein has one entry. This sample carries about 200,000 distinct CDR3 sequences, over 55% of them seen once, and the ten largest clones take 58%. The chain uses TRBV20-1 and TRBJ2-6; D is ambiguous. The sequence came from a human donor with aplastic anemia. The sequencing input was sorted CD4+, CD8+, or CD8+CD57+ T cells (not recorded which) from PBMCs. CDR3 sequence: CSAREEGANVLTF. The CDR3 nucleotides read TGCAGTGCTAGAGAGGAAGGGGCCAACGTCCTGACTTTC.